The clone carrying this T cell receptor beta chain appeared many times. Its matching antigen is unknown. A much larger clonotype is one base distant, so this may be a read error. The record originates from a study of read filtering for tumor transcriptome and immune sequencing. Background on the study: IR-seq gave about 4.05 to 11 million TCR reads per sample; RNA-seq gave 85 to 1273. Study-level findings and limits: The CD138-negative fraction was mixed bone marrow immune cells, not pure T cells. In IR-seq, single-read clonotypes were about 80% of clonotypes but around 3.4% of reads.

The library was built from around 400 ng RNA with molecular barcoded adaptors for alpha/delta and beta/gamma chains. TCRdb reprocessed the reads via MiXCR and lists one record per CDR3 protein. The sample shows tens of thousands of distinct CDR3 sequences, roughly an eighth of them seen only once. The CDR3 totals 14 residues. Germline V gene lookup returns CDR1 SGHTA and CDR2 FQGNSA. Every patient had bone marrow sampled while the disease was active. The TCR originated in a donor aged 40 or over with multiple myeloma. Sequencing input: a population of CD138-negative cells sorted from bone marrow. The chain recombines TRBV7-2 with TRBJ1-4; D may be TRBD1 (6 bases). The CDR3 reads CASRKGGTNEKRFF. The CDR3 DNA follows: TGTGCCAGCAGGAAGGGGGGAACTAATGAAAAACGGTTTTTT.